This TCR beta chain derives from a study of blood T cell repertoires in COVID-19. About the study: Samples representing acute and convalescent COVID-19 were sourced from the United States, Italy and Spain. The cDNA or gDNA used as material had been derived from T cells, B-cell-depleted T cells, or PBMCs.

This table comes from immunoSEQ multiplex PCR, and its TCRdb copy is limited to in-frame clones, with some not included. The sample consists of roughly 160,000 clones, approximately 81% of them appearing once. The V end was cut by 4 bases, the J end by 6 bases, with 10 bases between. The CDR3 runs 13 residues. CDR1 LGHDT and CDR2 YNNKEL come from the germline V gene (reference sequence). The J gene is TRBJ1-5, the V gene TRBV3-1 (or the pseudogene TRBV3-2); D not resolved. The receptor comes from a woman aged 80 or over with active or convalescent COVID-19. The sequencing sample was made of peripheral blood. CDR3 protein: CASSPLAGQPQHF. The CDR3 nucleotides are TGTGCCAGCAGCCCTCTCGCCGGTCAGCCCCAGCATTTT.